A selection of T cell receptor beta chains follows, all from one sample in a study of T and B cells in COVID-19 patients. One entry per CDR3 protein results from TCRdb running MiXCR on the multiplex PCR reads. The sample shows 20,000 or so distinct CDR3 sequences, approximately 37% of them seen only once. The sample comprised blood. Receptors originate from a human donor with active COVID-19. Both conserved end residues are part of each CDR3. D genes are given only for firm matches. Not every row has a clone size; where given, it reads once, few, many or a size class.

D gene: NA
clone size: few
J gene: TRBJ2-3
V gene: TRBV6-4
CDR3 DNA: TGTGCCAGCAGTGGGGGGGCTGAAGATACGCAGTATTTT
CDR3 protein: CASSGGAEDTQYF

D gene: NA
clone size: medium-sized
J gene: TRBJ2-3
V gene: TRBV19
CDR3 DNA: TGTGCCAGTAGTATAATGGGCACAGATACGCAGTATTTT
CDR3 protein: CASSIMGTDTQYF

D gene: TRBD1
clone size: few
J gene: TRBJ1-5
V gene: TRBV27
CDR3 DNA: TGTGCCAGCAGGCGGACAGGCTCGCAGCCCCAGCATTTT
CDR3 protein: CASRRTGSQPQHF

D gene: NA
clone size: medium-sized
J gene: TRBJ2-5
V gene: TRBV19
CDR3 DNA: TGTGCCAGTAGTATCTTCGAAGGGTCCGAGACCCAGTACTTC
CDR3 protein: CASSIFEGSETQYF

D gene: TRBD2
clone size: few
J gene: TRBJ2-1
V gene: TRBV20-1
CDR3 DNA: TGCAGTGCTAGGGGTGGGGGGACTAGCGGAGCCACTCACAATGAGCAGTTCTTC
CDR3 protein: CSARGGGTSGATHNEQFF

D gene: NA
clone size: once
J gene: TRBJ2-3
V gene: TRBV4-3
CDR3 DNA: TGCGCCAGCAGCCACCTAGGGCAGGGAGGTACAGATACGCAGTATTTT
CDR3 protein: CASSHLGQGGTDTQYF

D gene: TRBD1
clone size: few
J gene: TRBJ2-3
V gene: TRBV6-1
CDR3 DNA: TGTGCCGTGAACAGGGGTCCCGCAGATACGCAGTATTTT
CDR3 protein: CAVNRGPADTQYF

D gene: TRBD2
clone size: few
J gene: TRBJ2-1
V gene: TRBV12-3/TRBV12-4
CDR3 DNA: TGTGCCAGCAGTTTCTATCGTGGGGCCGGGGGGGCAGGTGAGCAGTTCTTC
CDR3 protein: CASSFYRGAGGAGEQFF

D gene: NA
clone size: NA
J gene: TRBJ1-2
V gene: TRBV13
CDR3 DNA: TGTGCCAGCAGCTTGTACTATGGCTACACCTTC
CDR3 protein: CASSLYYGYTF

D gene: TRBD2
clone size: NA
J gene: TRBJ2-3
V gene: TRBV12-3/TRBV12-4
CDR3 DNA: TGTGCCAGCAGACCCGGGACTAGCACCACAGATACGCAGTATTTT
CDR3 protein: CASRPGTSTTDTQYF

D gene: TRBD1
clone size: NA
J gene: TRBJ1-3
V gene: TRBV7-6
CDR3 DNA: TGTGCCAGCAGCTTGGGCGCAGGGGGCCACTCTGGAAACACCATATATTTT
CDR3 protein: CASSLGAGGHSGNTIYF

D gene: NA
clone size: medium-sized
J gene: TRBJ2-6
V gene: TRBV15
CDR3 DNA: TGTGCCACCAGCGGGGTTGGGTCGCCTGGGGCCAACGTCCTGACTTTC
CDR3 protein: CATSGVGSPGANVLTF